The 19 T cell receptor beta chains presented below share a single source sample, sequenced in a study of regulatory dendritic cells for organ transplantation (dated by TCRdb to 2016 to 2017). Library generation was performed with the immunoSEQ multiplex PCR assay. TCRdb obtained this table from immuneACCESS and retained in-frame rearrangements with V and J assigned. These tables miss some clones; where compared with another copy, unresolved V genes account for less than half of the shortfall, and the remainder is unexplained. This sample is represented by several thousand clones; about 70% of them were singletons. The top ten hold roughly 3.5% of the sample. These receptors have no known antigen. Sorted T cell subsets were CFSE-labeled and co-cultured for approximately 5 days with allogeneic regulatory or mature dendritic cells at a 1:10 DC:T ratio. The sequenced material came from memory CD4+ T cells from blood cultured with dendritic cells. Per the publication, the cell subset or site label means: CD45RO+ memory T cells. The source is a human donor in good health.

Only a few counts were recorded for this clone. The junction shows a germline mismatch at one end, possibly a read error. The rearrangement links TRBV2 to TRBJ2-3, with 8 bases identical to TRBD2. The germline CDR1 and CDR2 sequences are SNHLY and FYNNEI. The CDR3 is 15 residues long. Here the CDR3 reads CASSQAGTRTDTQYF. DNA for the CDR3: TGTGCCAGCAGTCAAGCCGGGACTAGAACAGATACGCAGTATTTT.

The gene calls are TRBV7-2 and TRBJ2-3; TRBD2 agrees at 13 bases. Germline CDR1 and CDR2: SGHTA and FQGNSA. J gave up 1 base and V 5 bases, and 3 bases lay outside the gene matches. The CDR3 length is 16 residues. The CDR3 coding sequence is TGTGCCAGCAGCCTTGGGACTAGCGGGGGCACAGATACGCAGTATTTT. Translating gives CASSLGTSGGTDTQYF.

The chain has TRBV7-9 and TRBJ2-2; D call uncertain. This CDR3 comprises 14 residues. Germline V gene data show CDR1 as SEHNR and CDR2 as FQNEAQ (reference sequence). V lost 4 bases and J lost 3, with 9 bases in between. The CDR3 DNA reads TGTGCCAGCAGCTCCGTCTCGGACACCGGGGAGCTGTTTTTT. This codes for CASSSVSDTGELFF.

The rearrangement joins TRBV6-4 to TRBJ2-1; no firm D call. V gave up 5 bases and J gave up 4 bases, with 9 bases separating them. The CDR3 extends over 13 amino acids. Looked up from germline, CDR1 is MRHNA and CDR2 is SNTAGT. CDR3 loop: CASSLTVYNEQFF. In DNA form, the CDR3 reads TGTGCCAGCAGTCTTACGGTTTACAATGAGCAGTTCTTC.

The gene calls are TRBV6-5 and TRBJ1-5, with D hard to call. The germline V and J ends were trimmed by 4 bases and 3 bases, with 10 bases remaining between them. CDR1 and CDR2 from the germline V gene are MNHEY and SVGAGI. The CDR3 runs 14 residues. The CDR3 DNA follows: TGTGCCAGCAGTTCCACCGGGGTCAATCAGCCCCAGCATTTT. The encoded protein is CASSSTGVNQPQHF.

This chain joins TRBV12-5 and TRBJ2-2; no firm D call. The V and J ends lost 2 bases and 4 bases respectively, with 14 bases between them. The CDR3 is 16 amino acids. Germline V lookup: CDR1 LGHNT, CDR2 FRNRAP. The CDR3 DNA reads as TGTGCTAGTGGTTTGTATTCAGGTGGTGCCACCGGGGAGCTGTTTTTT. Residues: CASGLYSGGATGELFF.

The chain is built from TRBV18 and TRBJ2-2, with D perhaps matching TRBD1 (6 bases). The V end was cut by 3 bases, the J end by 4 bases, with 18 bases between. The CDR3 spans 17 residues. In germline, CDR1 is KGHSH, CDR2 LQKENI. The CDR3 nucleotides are TGTGCCAGCTCACCCCCACAGGGAATCAAAGGCACCGGGGAGCTGTTTTTT. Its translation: CASSPPQGIKGTGELFF. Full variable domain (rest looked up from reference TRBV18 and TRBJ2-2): NAGVMQNPRHLVRRRGQEARLRCSPMKGHSHVYWYRQLPEEGLKFMVYLQKENIIDESGMPKERFSAEFPKEGPSILRIQQVVRGDSAAYFCASSPPQGIKGTGELFFGEGSRLTVL.

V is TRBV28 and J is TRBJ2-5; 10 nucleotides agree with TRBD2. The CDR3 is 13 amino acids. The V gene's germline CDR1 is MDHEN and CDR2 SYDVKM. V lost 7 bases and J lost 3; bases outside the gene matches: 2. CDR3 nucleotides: TGTGCCAGCACCCTAGCGGGGGAAGAGACCCAGTACTTC. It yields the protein CASTLAGEETQYF.

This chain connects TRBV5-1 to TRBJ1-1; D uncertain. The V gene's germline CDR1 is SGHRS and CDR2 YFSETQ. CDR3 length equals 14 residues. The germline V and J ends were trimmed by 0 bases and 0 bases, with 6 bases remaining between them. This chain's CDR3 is CASSLEQMNTEAFF. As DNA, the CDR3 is TGCGCCAGCAGCTTGGAACAGATGAACACTGAAGCTTTCTTT.

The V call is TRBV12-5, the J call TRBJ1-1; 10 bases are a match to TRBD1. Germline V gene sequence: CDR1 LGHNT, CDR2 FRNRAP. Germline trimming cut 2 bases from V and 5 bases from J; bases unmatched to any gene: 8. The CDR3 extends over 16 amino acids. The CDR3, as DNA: TGTGCTAGTGGTTTGCCCTTGGGACAGGGGAGTACTGAAGCTTTCTTT. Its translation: CASGLPLGQGSTEAFF.

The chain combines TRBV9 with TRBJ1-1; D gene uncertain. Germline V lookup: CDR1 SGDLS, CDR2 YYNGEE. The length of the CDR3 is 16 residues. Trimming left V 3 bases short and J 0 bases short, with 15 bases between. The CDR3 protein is CASSALDGYMNTEAFF. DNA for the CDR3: TGTGCCAGCAGCGCACTAGACGGGTACATGAACACTGAAGCTTTCTTT.

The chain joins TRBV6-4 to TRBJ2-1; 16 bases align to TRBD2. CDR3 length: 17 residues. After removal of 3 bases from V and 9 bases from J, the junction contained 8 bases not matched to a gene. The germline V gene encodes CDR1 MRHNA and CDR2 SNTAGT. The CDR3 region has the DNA TGTGCCAGCAGTGAACCGGGACTAGCGGGGGGGCAAGGTGAGCAGTTCTTC. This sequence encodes CASSEPGLAGGQGEQFF.

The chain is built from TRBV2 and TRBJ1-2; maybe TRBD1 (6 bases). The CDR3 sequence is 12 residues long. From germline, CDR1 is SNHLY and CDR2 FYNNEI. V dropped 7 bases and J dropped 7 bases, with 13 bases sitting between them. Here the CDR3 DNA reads TGTGCCAGCACCGGGAGGGGGGGTGGCTACACCTTC. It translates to CASTGRGGGYTF.

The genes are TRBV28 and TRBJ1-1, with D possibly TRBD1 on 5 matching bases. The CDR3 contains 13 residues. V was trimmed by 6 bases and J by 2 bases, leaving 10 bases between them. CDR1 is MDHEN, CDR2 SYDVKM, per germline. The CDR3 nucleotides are TGTGCCAGCAGCCTCGGACACAACACTGAAGCTTTCTTT. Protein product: CASSLGHNTEAFF.

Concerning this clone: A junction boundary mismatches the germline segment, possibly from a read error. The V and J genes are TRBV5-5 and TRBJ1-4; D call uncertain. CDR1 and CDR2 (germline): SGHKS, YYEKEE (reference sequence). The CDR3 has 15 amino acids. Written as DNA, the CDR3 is TGTGCCAGCAGCTTGCTCGGCAGGACTAACGAAAAACTGTTTTTT. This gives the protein CASSLLGRTNEKLFF. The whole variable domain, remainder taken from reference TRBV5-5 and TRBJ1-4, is DAGVTQSPTHLIKTRGQQVTLRCSPISGHKSVSWYQQVLGQGPQFIFQYYEKEERGRGNFPDRFSARQFPNYSSELNVNALLLGDSALYLCASSLLGRTNEKLFFGSGTQLSVL.

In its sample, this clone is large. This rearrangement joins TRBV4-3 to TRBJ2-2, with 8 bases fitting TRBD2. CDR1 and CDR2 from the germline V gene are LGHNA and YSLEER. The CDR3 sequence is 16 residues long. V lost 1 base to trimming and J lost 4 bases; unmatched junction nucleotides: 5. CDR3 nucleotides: TGCGCCAGCAGCCAAGCGGGGGGGCGCCGCACCGGGGAGCTGTTTTTT. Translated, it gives CASSQAGGRRTGELFF.

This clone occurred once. This chain's CDR3 is CASSLFQGGTGNTIYF. The CDR3 DNA is TGCGCCAGCAGCTTGTTCCAGGGAGGGACTGGAAACACCATATATTTT. This rearrangement joins TRBV5-1 to TRBJ1-3; a possible D gene is TRBD1 (5 bases). The CDR3 is made up of 16 amino acids. Germline V CDR1 and CDR2: SGHRS, YFSETQ. V shed 1 base and J shed 2 bases, with 13 bases lying between them.

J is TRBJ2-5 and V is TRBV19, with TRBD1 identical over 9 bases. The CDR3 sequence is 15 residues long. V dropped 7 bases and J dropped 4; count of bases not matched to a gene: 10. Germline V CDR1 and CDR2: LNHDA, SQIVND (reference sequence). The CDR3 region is CASTEGTGWGETQYF. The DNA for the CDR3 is TGTGCCAGTACCGAGGGGACAGGGTGGGGAGAGACCCAGTACTTC.

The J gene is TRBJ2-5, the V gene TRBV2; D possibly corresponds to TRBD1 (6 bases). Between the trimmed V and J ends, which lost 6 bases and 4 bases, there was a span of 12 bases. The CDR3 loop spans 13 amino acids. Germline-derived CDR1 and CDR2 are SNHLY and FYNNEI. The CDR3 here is CASSRDTLETQYF. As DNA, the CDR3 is TGTGCCAGCAGCCGGGACACCTTAGAGACCCAGTACTTC.